This T cell receptor (beta chain) was sequenced during a study of radiotherapy plus CTLA-4 blockade in lung cancer. Looking at the study overall: Around 19% of enrolled patients responded objectively, and 31% had disease control.

Worth noting for this clone: Its antigen is not identified.

Germline CDR1 and CDR2: SGHRS and YFSETQ. Trimming removed 3 bases from V and 15 bases from J, with 19 bases in between. The CDR3 consists of 13 residues. Assay used: immunoSEQ multiplex PCR; TCRdb lists only in-frame clones, some missing. Seen here are tens of thousands of clones, around 86% observed once, and the top ten hold 16%. Broader study findings: There was expansion of tumor-derived TCR clones in blood after radiotherapy plus ipilimumab. The best predictor of response was reported to be early blood T cell clone dynamics, with interferon-beta.

Sequencing was performed on peripheral blood, taken from a patient treated with radiotherapy plus ipilimumab. The sequence derives from a human donor with non-small cell lung cancer that progressed on radiotherapy plus ipilimumab. The chain combines TRBV5-1 with TRBJ1-5; possibly TRBD1 for D (5 bases). CDR3 nucleotides: TGCGCCAGCAGCTGGGACGGCAGGGCCCCCACGCATTTT. It encodes CASSWDGRAPTHF.